The 12 T cell receptor beta chains below come from one sample, sequenced in a study of T cells after yellow fever vaccination. TCRdb passed the 5' RACE reads through MiXCR, listing each CDR3 protein once. The sample records some 320,000 distinct CDR3 sequences, 4.1% being singletons. The sample in question was PBMCs, obtained 5 days after the yellow fever booster vaccination. These receptors were taken from a man aged 18-30 years who received the YFV17D yellow fever vaccine.

In its sample, this clonotype was seen a few times. V usage is TRBV7-2 and J usage is TRBJ2-1; D gene uncertain. CDR1 is SGHTA and CDR2 is FQGNSA in the germline V gene. The V end lost 2 bases, the J end lost 4 bases, and 6 bases lay between the germline ends. The CDR3 covers 13 residues. The CDR3 nucleotides are TGTGCCAGCAGCTTATTACGGTACAATGAGCAGTTCTTC. Its translation: CASSLLRYNEQFF. The entire variable domain, with the rest obtained from reference TRBV7-2 and TRBJ2-1, is as follows: GAGVSQSPSNKVTEKGKDVELRCDPISGHTALYWYRQSLGQGLEFLIYFQGNSAPDKSGLPSDRFSAERTGGSVSTLTIQRTQQEDSAVYLCASSLLRYNEQFFGPGTRLTVL.

This clonotype was observed many times. V gene TRBV11-1 combines with J gene TRBJ2-1; 10 nucleotides agree with TRBD1. With V trimmed by 5 bases and J by 8 bases, 9 bases remained unmatched. The CDR3 has 15 residues. Germline V CDR1 and CDR2: SGHAT, FQDESV (reference sequence). This CDR3 reads CASSPDRGQGDEQFF. CDR3 nucleotides: TGTGCCAGCAGCCCTGACAGGGGGCAAGGGGATGAGCAGTTCTTC.

This clonotype was counted at least ten times. V is TRBV27 and J is TRBJ1-1, with 10 nucleotides matching TRBD1. This CDR3 has 14 amino acids. Germline CDR1 is MNHEY and CDR2 is SMNVEV (reference sequence). V shed 2 bases, J shed 10 bases, and the junction held 7 bases outside the gene matches. The CDR3 bases are TGTGCCAGCAGTTTAAGGGACAGGGGTTTCGGAGCTTTCTTT. Encoded protein: CASSLRDRGFGAFF.

This clonotype was found many times. The rearrangement uses TRBV12-3 or TRBV12-4 and TRBJ2-1, with D possibly being TRBD1 (5 bases). Trimming removed 3 bases at V and 12 bases at J, with 12 bases between. The CDR3 length is 12 residues. For the CDR3, the DNA is TGTGCCAGCAGTTTTCCCAGGCAGGGGCAGTTCTTC. This encodes CASSFPRQGQFF.

This clonotype was seen at least ten times. J is TRBJ2-3 and V is TRBV9; D is unresolved. Looked up from germline, CDR1 is SGDLS and CDR2 is YYNGEE. V lost 1 base and J lost 2, with 11 bases in between. The CDR3 extends over 15 amino acids. The CDR3 DNA follows: TGTGCCAGCAGCGTACTGGTGCAAGCCACAGATACGCAGTATTTT. It translates to CASSVLVQATDTQYF.

As for this clonotype: This may stem from a read error, because a much larger clone lies one nucleotide away. This chain uses TRBV28 with TRBJ2-7, with TRBD2 identical over 7 bases. Trimming removed 5 bases from V and 0 bases from J; junction bases left unmatched: 4. CDR3 length equals 14 residues. CDR1 is MDHEN, CDR2 SYDVKM, per germline. CDR3 residues: CASSPGGSSYEQYV. The CDR3 DNA sequence: TGTGCCAGCAGTCCCGGGGGGAGCTCCTACGAGCAGTACGTC.

In this sample, this clonotype turned up a few times. The CDR3 bases are TGCAGTGCTAGACCCCCTAGCGGGGGGGCCCTGGGGGAGACCCAGTACTTC. Translated: CSARPPSGGALGETQYF. V usage is TRBV20-1 and J usage is TRBJ2-5; 12 bases are shared with TRBD2. J was trimmed by 5 bases and V by 2 bases; bases with no gene match: 12. The germline V gene encodes CDR1 DFQATT and CDR2 SNEGSKA (reference sequence). The CDR3 length is 17 residues.

This chain joins TRBV29-1 and TRBJ1-2, with D possibly being TRBD1 (6 bases). CDR1 SQVTM and CDR2 ANQGSEA come from the germline V gene. Trimming removed 1 base at V and 6 bases at J, with 15 bases between. This CDR3 is 14 amino acids long. CDR3 coding DNA: TGCAGCGTTGAAGCGCAGGGGCGGAGGGATGGCTACACCTTC. Translated, it gives CSVEAQGRRDGYTF.

This chain links TRBV12-3 or TRBV12-4 with TRBJ1-5; no clear D. Trimming took 3 bases from V and 0 from J, leaving 9 bases between them. This CDR3 spans 15 amino acids. The CDR3 coding sequence is TGTGCCAGCAGTTTCCTCGAAGTTAGCAATCAGCCCCAGCATTTT. Encoded protein: CASSFLEVSNQPQHF.

This clonotype was observed many times. The rearrangement uses TRBV12-3 or TRBV12-4 and TRBJ2-3; D remains unclear. The CDR3 is 14 residues long. The V end was cut by 2 bases, the J end by 6 bases, with 12 bases between. Here the CDR3 DNA reads TGTGCCAGCAGTTTATCGACAAGCCCCGATACGCAGTATTTT. Protein: CASSLSTSPDTQYF.

The V and J genes are TRBV5-1 and TRBJ2-1; no clear D. There are 15 residues in the CDR3. Germline V gene lookup returns CDR1 SGHRS and CDR2 YFSETQ. V was pared by 4 bases and J by 4 bases, with 15 bases between. The DNA of the CDR3 is TGCGCCAGCAGCCTAATAAACCCCCGATACAATGAGCAGTTCTTC. Its translation is CASSLINPRYNEQFF.

V is TRBV7-9 and J is TRBJ2-6, with a possible D match to TRBD2 (5 bases). CDR3 length: 15 residues. Germline CDR1 SEHNR, CDR2 FQNEAQ (reference sequence). The V gene lost 5 bases and the J gene lost 8 bases, with 16 bases spanning the gap. Written as DNA, the CDR3 is TGTGCCAGCAGCGGAGGATCTCTGGGGACCAACGTCCTGACTTTC. It codes for CASSGGSLGTNVLTF.